This TCR beta chain came from a study of spatial heterogeneity in lung cancer. Trimming pared 5 bases from V and 3 bases from J, leaving 7 bases between. The CDR3 has 13 amino acids. Germline V gene lookup returns CDR1 SGHTA and CDR2 FQGNSA. TCRdb redid the calling of the 5' RACE reads with MiXCR, one entry per CDR3 protein. Altogether tens of thousands of distinct CDR3 sequences are present, over 8.5% being singletons, with the ten largest covering roughly 7.2%. Time point defined: sample taken at primary tumor resection. Sequencing was performed on whole RNA extracted from tumor and nontumor lung tissue, or from frozen PBMC, and the material was left unsorted. The sample holds a few counts of this clonotype. This CDR3 fails to terminate in the conserved phenylalanine or tryptophan, so it likely reflects a read error.

The sequence derives from a male donor with early-stage non-small cell lung cancer. J is TRBJ2-2 and V is TRBV7-2; D call uncertain. Source: PBMCs, taken at surgery. CDR3: CASSPVYTGELFL. The CDR3 coding sequence is TGTGCCAGCAGCCCCGTCTACACCGGGGAGCTGTTTTTG.